One sample yielded the 30 T cell receptor beta chains listed below, sequenced in a study of cytomegalovirus exposure and HLA in healthy donors. PCR involved 60 Vbeta and 13 Jbeta primers. TCRdb keeps only in-frame clones here, not all; method: immunoSEQ multiplex PCR. The sample lists 95,000 to 150,000 clones, just under 75% occurring once. The sequenced sample consisted of PBMCs. These receptors were obtained from a man aged 60 to 69 in good health and CMV-seropositive.

This chain connects TRBV18 to TRBJ1-4; TRBD1 matches 10 bases. From germline, CDR1 is KGHSH and CDR2 LQKENI. The V gene end was trimmed by 6 bases and the J gene end by 12 bases; junction bases not matched to a gene: 13. This CDR3 has 15 residues. In nucleotides, the CDR3 is TGTGCCAGCTCTCAAGGACAGGGGGATCCTTTTGAACTGTTTTTT. Its protein is CASSQGQGDPFELFF.

The chain joins TRBV30 to TRBJ2-2; D may be TRBD1 (5 bases). V gave up 3 bases and J gave up 6 bases, with 11 bases separating them. The CDR3 length is 13 residues. Looked up from germline, CDR1 is GTSNPN and CDR2 is SVGIG (reference sequence). CDR3 DNA: TGTGCCTGGAGCTTCTCAGGGCCCGGGGAGCTGTTTTTT. It translates to CAWSFSGPGELFF.

The J gene is TRBJ2-3, the V gene TRBV10-1; weak D call: TRBD2 (5 bases). V dropped 2 bases and J dropped 2 bases, with 17 bases sitting between them. This CDR3 is built from 17 residues. CDR1 WNHNN and CDR2 SYGVQD come from the germline V gene (reference sequence). The CDR3: CASSEIWPMGDTDTQYF. CDR3 nucleotides: TGCGCCAGCAGTGAGATCTGGCCGATGGGAGACACAGATACGCAGTATTTT.

This clone appeared a single time. The rearrangement uses TRBV2 and TRBJ1-1; D not certain. Germline V lookup: CDR1 SNHLY, CDR2 FYNNEI. V was shortened by 8 bases and J by 5 bases, with 6 bases between the two germline ends. The CDR3 loop spans 10 amino acids. This chain's CDR3 is CASLYTEAFF. CDR3 DNA sequence: TGTGCCAGCCTTTATACTGAAGCTTTCTTT.

The V call is TRBV29-1, the J call TRBJ1-1; D is unclear. From germline, CDR1 is SQVTM and CDR2 ANQGSEA. The CDR3 is 13 residues long. Trimming took 5 bases from V and 0 from J, leaving 10 bases between them. The CDR3 loop reads CSVSNTLNTEAFF. The CDR3, as DNA: TGCAGCGTTTCCAATACTTTGAACACTGAAGCTTTCTTT.

The rearrangement links TRBV5-4 to TRBJ2-5, with 10 positions matching TRBD1. V shed 4 bases, J shed 6 bases, and the junction held 9 bases outside the gene matches. The CDR3 spans 15 residues. CDR1 SGHNT and CDR2 YYREEE come from the germline V gene (reference sequence). CDR3 nucleotide sequence: TGTGCCAGCAGCCCGGGACAGGGGAGAAAAAAGACCCAGTACTTC. Encoded protein: CASSPGQGRKKTQYF.

The CDR3 is CASSQFSSGQGVHEQYF. The DNA of the CDR3 is TGCGCCAGCAGCCAGTTCTCTTCGGGACAGGGGGTCCACGAGCAGTACTTC. The chain uses TRBV4-1 and TRBJ2-7; 11 bases map to TRBD1. CDR3 size: 17 residues. Germline CDR1 reads MGHRA; CDR2 reads YSYEKL. After removal of 3 bases from V and 5 bases from J, the junction contained 12 bases not matched to a gene.

The rearrangement joins TRBV28 to TRBJ1-6, with D possibly TRBD1 on 6 matching bases. CDR1 is MDHEN and CDR2 is SYDVKM in the germline V gene. This CDR3 has 14 residues. Trimming removed 6 bases at V and 10 bases at J, with 16 bases between. CDR3 DNA: TGTGCCAGCAGAGACTACAGGGATTTATCACCCCTCCACTTT. It codes for CASRDYRDLSPLHF.

This chain joins TRBV19 and TRBJ2-3; D remains unclear. In germline, CDR1 is LNHDA, CDR2 SQIVND (reference sequence). This CDR3 is built from 12 residues. The V and J ends lost 6 bases and 0 bases respectively, with 4 bases between them. The CDR3 sequence is CASRSSTDTQYF. Written as DNA, the CDR3 is TGTGCCAGTAGGAGTAGCACAGATACGCAGTATTTT.

The rearrangement links TRBV7-6 to TRBJ1-2, with D tentatively TRBD1 (5 bases). This CDR3 comprises 13 residues. CDR1 is SGHVS and CDR2 is FNYEAQ in the germline V gene. Trimming pared 5 bases from V and 3 bases from J, leaving 10 bases between. This CDR3 is CASSMGGDYGYTF. For the CDR3, the DNA is TGTGCCAGCAGCATGGGGGGGGACTATGGCTACACCTTC. Full variable domain (missing parts from reference TRBV7-6 and TRBJ1-2): GAGVSQSPRYKVTKRGQDVALRCDPISGHVSLYWYRQALGQGPEFLTYFNYEAQQDKSGLPNDRFSAERPEGSISTLTIQRTEQRDSAMYRCASSMGGDYGYTFGSGTRLTVV.

The chain links TRBV30 to TRBJ1-5, with D possibly matching TRBD1 (6 bases). Germline V gene sequence: CDR1 GTSNPN, CDR2 SVGIG (reference sequence). V shed 4 bases and J shed 1 base, with 8 bases lying between them. The CDR3 extends over 13 amino acids. As DNA, the CDR3 is TGTGCCTGGAATGACAGGAGCAATCAGCCCCAGCATTTT. Its translation: CAWNDRSNQPQHF.

The V and J genes are TRBV10-1 and TRBJ2-3, with 7 bases identical to TRBD1. Trimming at V came to 4 bases and at J to 0 bases, leaving 7 bases not matched to a gene. Germline CDR1 is WNHNN and CDR2 is SYGVQD (reference sequence). The CDR3 covers 16 residues. CDR3 in DNA: TGCGCCAGCAGTGGAGGGACAGCTTCTAGCACAGATACGCAGTATTTT. Amino acid sequence: CASSGGTASSTDTQYF.

This rearrangement joins TRBV7-2 to TRBJ1-2, with D hard to call. The V end lost 2 bases, the J end lost 3 bases, and 13 bases lay between the germline ends. This CDR3 contains 15 residues. The V gene's germline CDR1 is SGHTA and CDR2 FQGNSA. CDR3 region: CASSLHQSRDYGYTF. In DNA form, the CDR3 reads TGTGCCAGCAGCTTACACCAGTCCCGGGACTATGGCTACACCTTC.

The chain combines TRBV2 with TRBJ1-2; the D gene is possibly TRBD1 (6 bases). The germline V gene has CDR1 SNHLY and CDR2 FYNNEI. Trimming removed 4 bases at V and 4 bases at J, with 10 bases between. The CDR3 loop spans 13 amino acids. CDR3: CASSGTAPYGYTF. As DNA, the CDR3 is TGTGCCAGCAGTGGGACAGCCCCCTATGGCTACACCTTC. The full variable domain, its missing parts supplied by reference TRBV2 and TRBJ1-2, is EPEVTQTPSHQVTQMGQEVILRCVPISNHLYFYWYRQILGQKVEFLVSFYNNEISEKSEIFDDQFSVERPDGSNFTLKIRSTKLEDSAMYFCASSGTAPYGYTFGSGTRLTVV.

V and J are TRBV9 and TRBJ1-2; 7 nucleotides align to TRBD1. The CDR3 is 13 residues long. Germline CDR1 and CDR2: SGDLS and YYNGEE. V lost 2 bases and J lost 2; bases outside the gene matches: 0. The CDR3 bases are TGTGCCAGCAGCGTGACAGGGAACTATGGCTACACCTTC. It is translated as CASSVTGNYGYTF.

J is TRBJ2-5 and V is TRBV9, with TRBD2 as a possible D gene (6 bases). CDR1 and CDR2 (germline): SGDLS, YYNGEE. CDR3 length equals 15 residues. V gave up 2 bases and J gave up 0 bases, with 11 bases separating them. The CDR3 is CASSVSGTDQETQYF. The CDR3 nucleotides are TGTGCCAGCAGCGTTTCCGGGACTGACCAAGAGACCCAGTACTTC.

This clone showed up just once. V and J are TRBV27 and TRBJ1-4; 10 nucleotides align to TRBD1. Losses at the gene ends were 3 bases for V and 9 bases for J; bases not matched to a gene: 13. In germline, CDR1 is MNHEY, CDR2 SMNVEV (reference sequence). The CDR3 totals 17 residues. The CDR3 loop is CASSFRAGTGVWKKLFF. CDR3 coding DNA: TGTGCCAGCAGTTTTAGAGCCGGGACAGGGGTTTGGAAAAAACTGTTTTTT.

This chain joins TRBV5-4 and TRBJ2-5; a possible D gene is TRBD1 (7 bases). This CDR3 is built from 16 residues. Trimming pared 0 bases from V and 1 base from J, leaving 13 bases between. Germline lookup yields CDR1 SGHNT and CDR2 YYREEE (reference sequence). Written as DNA, the CDR3 is TGTGCCAGCAGCTTGGGGAGGGGGCCGGGCCAAGAGACCCAGTACTTC. This sequence encodes CASSLGRGPGQETQYF.

The rearrangement joins TRBV5-8 to TRBJ2-5; 7 bases match TRBD1. Germline CDR1 SGHTS, CDR2 YDEGEE. After removal of 5 bases from V and 2 bases from J, the junction contained 3 bases not matched to a gene. This CDR3 spans 13 amino acids. CDR3 protein: CASRYRGQETQYF. For the CDR3, the DNA is TGTGCCAGCAGGTACAGGGGACAAGAGACCCAGTACTTC. Based on the CDR3 plus reference TRBV5-8 and TRBJ2-5, the full variable domain is EAGVTQSPTHLIKTRGQQATLRCSPISGHTSVYWYQQALGLGLQFLLWYDEGEERNRGNFPPRFSGRQFPNYSSELNVNALELEDSALYLCASRYRGQETQYFGPGTRLLVL.

CDR3 nucleotide sequence: TGTGCCAGCAGACTAGCGGGGAGGGATACGCAGTATTTT. Translated: CASRLAGRDTQYF. This chain connects TRBV6-6 to TRBJ2-3, with TRBD2 identical over 10 bases. CDR1 is MNHNY, CDR2 SVGAGI, per germline (reference sequence). Trimming removed 6 bases from V and 6 bases from J; junction bases left unmatched: 3. The CDR3 has 13 residues.

This sequence joins TRBV19 and TRBJ1-1; a possible D gene is TRBD1 (6 bases). This CDR3 has 13 residues. Trimming pared 6 bases from V and 4 bases from J, leaving 12 bases between. The germline CDR1 and CDR2 sequences are LNHDA and SQIVND (reference sequence). The CDR3 region is CASRWTARTEAFF. DNA for the CDR3: TGTGCCAGTAGATGGACAGCCCGCACTGAAGCTTTCTTT.

The gene calls are TRBV2 and TRBJ2-7; D is perhaps TRBD2 (6 bases). The germline CDR1 and CDR2 sequences are SNHLY and FYNNEI. This CDR3 is 15 amino acids long. The germline V and J ends were trimmed by 4 bases and 3 bases, with 16 bases remaining between them. DNA of the CDR3: TGTGCCAGCAGTGCCGTTAGCGGCAGCATCTACGAGCAGTACTTC. Translating gives CASSAVSGSIYEQYF.

V and J are TRBV6-1 and TRBJ2-7; TRBD1 might be the D (6 bases). The V end lost 5 bases, the J end lost 3 bases, and 11 bases lay between the germline ends. The CDR3 has 13 residues. Germline V gene sequence: CDR1 MNHNS, CDR2 SASEGT. CDR3 DNA: TGTGCCAGCAGTACCGGGACATACTACGAGCAGTACTTC. It translates to CASSTGTYYEQYF.

Comment on this clone: One end of the junction varies from germline; a read error may be responsible. V and J are TRBV7-7 and TRBJ2-5; a weak D match, TRBD2 (6 bases). The germline gives CDR1 SSHAT, CDR2 FNYEAQ (reference sequence). CDR3 length: 14 amino acids. CDR3 nucleotides: TGTGCTAGCAGCCTCCGGGGAGGAGCGGAGACCCAGTACTTC. Protein product: CASSLRGGAETQYF.

The rearrangement uses TRBV2 and TRBJ2-3; 14 bases agree with TRBD2. The CDR3 has 16 amino acids. Germline CDR1 is SNHLY and CDR2 is FYNNEI. Trimming at V came to 6 bases and at J to 5 bases, leaving 7 bases not matched to a gene. CDR3 loop: CASSDRLAGGLDTQYF. CDR3 nucleotides: TGTGCCAGCAGCGATCGACTAGCGGGGGGGTTAGATACGCAGTATTTT.

The chain combines TRBV5-1 with TRBJ2-2, with a possible D match to TRBD2 (6 bases). Germline CDR1 and CDR2: SGHRS and YFSETQ. The V gene lost 4 bases and the J gene lost 6 bases, with 16 bases spanning the gap. The CDR3 covers 15 residues. CDR3 region: CASSLDGSGSGELFF. DNA of the CDR3: TGCGCCAGCAGCCTGGATGGTAGCGGATCCGGGGAGCTGTTTTTT.

The chain joins TRBV15 to TRBJ2-3; possibly TRBD2 for D (5 bases). Germline V gives CDR1 LNHNV, CDR2 YYDKDF (reference sequence). The V end lost 1 base, the J end lost 0 bases, and 17 bases lay between the germline ends. CDR3 length: 18 residues. The chain's CDR3 is CATSRGGRRILSTDTQYF. The DNA of the CDR3 is TGTGCCACCAGCAGAGGAGGACGGAGGATCCTTAGCACAGATACGCAGTATTTT.

V and J are TRBV5-6 and TRBJ1-6, with TRBD1 identical over 7 bases. The junction had 2 bases not matched to a gene; V was cut back by 1 base and J by 7 bases. This CDR3 is built from 14 residues. CDR1 is SGHDT and CDR2 is YYEEEE in the germline V gene. Here the CDR3 DNA reads TGTGCCAGCAGCTTGACAGGGGTCAATTCACCCCTCCACTTT. Translation: CASSLTGVNSPLHF.

V usage is TRBV28 and J usage is TRBJ2-3; possibly TRBD2 for D (5 bases). Germline lookup yields CDR1 MDHEN and CDR2 SYDVKM. The CDR3 totals 16 residues. Trimming pared 5 bases from V and 4 bases from J, leaving 19 bases between. The CDR3 is CASSLVGIIKADTQYF. As DNA, the CDR3 is TGTGCCAGCAGTCTAGTCGGGATTATAAAGGCAGATACGCAGTATTTT. Drawing the rest from reference TRBV28 and TRBJ2-3, the complete variable domain is DVKVTQSSRYLVKRTGEKVFLECVQDMDHENMFWYRQDPGLGLRLIYFSYDVKMKEKGDIPEGYSVSREKKERFSLILESASTNQTSMYLCASSLVGIIKADTQYFGPGTRLTVL.

The table lists this clone with a count of one. This rearrangement joins TRBV9 to TRBJ2-2; 7 nucleotides match TRBD1. From germline, CDR1 is SGDLS and CDR2 YYNGEE. The CDR3 loop spans 16 amino acids. V was clipped by 4 bases and J by 5 bases; unmatched bases: 11. The CDR3 here is CASSLDRERQTGELFF. In nucleotides, the CDR3 is TGTGCCAGCAGCCTTGACAGGGAAAGGCAGACCGGGGAGCTGTTTTTT.